In its sample, the clone carrying this T cell receptor beta chain was seen a few times. Its antigen is unidentified. RNA transcripts yielded amplified TCR beta CDR3 regions. TCR CDR3 regions were first amplified by RT-PCR with HTBI primers. TCRdb independently ran MiXCR on the multiplex PCR reads; one entry per CDR3 protein. The sample has some 510,000 distinct CDR3 sequences; more than 45% are singletons. The sample belongs to a study of T cells in Graves' hyperthyroidism and ophthalmopathy. Patients aged 18 to 65 had newly diagnosed hyperthyroidism of under 2 months' duration. Patients having uncontrolled infection, another autoimmune disease, pregnancy or lactation were not included. Clinical symptoms, serum thyroxine and TRAb, thyroid ultrasound and orbital computed tomography were used for the diagnoses. General observations from the study: Most expanded thyroid clonotypes above 0.001 also appeared in blood.

This CDR3 comprises 15 residues. V lost 3 bases, J lost 5 bases, and 7 bases stayed unmatched. Germline-derived CDR1 and CDR2 are SGHDN and FVKESK. The TCR sequence derives from a woman aged 18-35 years with Graves' hyperthyroidism. The chain carries TRBV14 and TRBJ2-5, with 9 positions matching TRBD1. Material for sequencing was peripheral blood or thyroid tissue (not recorded which). For the CDR3, the DNA is TGTGCCAGCAGCCAGTACAGGGGGCGGTGGGAGACCCAGTACTTC. This codes for CASSQYRGRWETQYF.